This passage covers 20 T cell receptor beta chains from one sample sequenced in a study of T cells of healthy individuals. TCRdb re-called the 5' RACE reads with MiXCR, one entry per CDR3 protein. The top ten hold about 6.2% of the sample, which has 85,000 to 100,000 distinct CDR3 sequences, approximately 16% seen once. These receptors all come from a human donor in good health.

V is TRBV5-1 and J is TRBJ2-7; D possibly corresponds to TRBD1 (6 bases). The CDR3 loop spans 15 amino acids. V was cut by 5 bases and J by 1 base, with 16 bases left in between. Germline V lookup: CDR1 SGHRS, CDR2 YFSETQ. CDR3 sequence: CASSSTGLRSYEQYF. CDR3 DNA: TGCGCCAGCAGTTCGACAGGCCTGAGATCCTACGAGCAGTACTTC.

V is TRBV11-2 and J is TRBJ1-1; the D is unclear. In germline, CDR1 is SGHAT, CDR2 FQNNGV. This CDR3 has 16 residues. Between the trimmed V and J ends, which lost 3 bases and 1 base, there was a span of 15 bases. The CDR3 DNA is TGTGCCAGCAGCTTGGCCCTTTTGCGGCAGAACACTGAAGCTTTCTTT. Its protein is CASSLALLRQNTEAFF. Full variable domain (rest looked up from reference TRBV11-2 and TRBJ1-1): EAGVAQSPRYKIIEKRQSVAFWCNPISGHATLYWYQQILGQGPKLLIQFQNNGVVDDSQLPKDRFSAERLKGVDSTLKIQPAKLEDSAVYLCASSLALLRQNTEAFFGQGTRLTVV.

There are many counts of this clonotype. The chain combines TRBV28 with TRBJ1-2; 11 bases match TRBD1. CDR1 is MDHEN and CDR2 is SYDVKM in the germline V gene. This CDR3 is 14 amino acids long. V was pared by 3 bases and J by 4 bases, with 1 base of the junction left unmatched. The CDR3: CASSLGTGGYGYTF. The CDR3 region has the DNA TGTGCCAGCAGTTTGGGGACAGGGGGCTATGGCTACACCTTC.

The gene calls are TRBV4-1 and TRBJ1-2; TRBD1 is a possible D gene (5 bases). The V gene's germline CDR1 is MGHRA and CDR2 YSYEKL. The CDR3 is 14 amino acids. Deletions cut 0 bases from V and 5 bases from J, with 10 bases between. The chain's CDR3 is CASSQDRAGYGYTF. DNA of the CDR3: TGCGCCAGCAGCCAAGATCGGGCAGGGTATGGCTACACCTTC.

There are a few counts of this clonotype. The chain has TRBV5-5 and TRBJ1-6; 9 nucleotides line up with TRBD1. CDR1 and CDR2 from the germline V gene are SGHKS and YYEKEE (reference sequence). The CDR3 consists of 14 residues. V shed 4 bases and J 9 bases; nucleotides not matched to a gene: 5. In nucleotides, the CDR3 is TGTGCCAGCAGCGTGACAGGGGGTGGTTCACCCCTCCACTTT. Translation gives CASSVTGGGSPLHF.

The rearrangement joins TRBV4-2 to TRBJ2-3, with 12 bases identical to TRBD1. CDR1 is LGHNA and CDR2 is YNFKEQ in the germline V gene. V lost 1 base, J lost 2 bases, and 4 bases stayed unmatched. CDR3 length: 17 residues. CDR3 region: CASSQAPGQGATDTQYF. Written as DNA, the CDR3 is TGTGCCAGCAGCCAAGCCCCGGGACAGGGGGCCACAGATACGCAGTATTTT.

This clonotype was seen a handful of times. V usage is TRBV5-1 and J usage is TRBJ2-1, with D unclear. Germline-derived CDR1 and CDR2 are SGHRS and YFSETQ. The CDR3 is 15 residues long. V gave up 0 bases and J gave up 0 bases, with 7 bases separating them. CDR3 sequence: CASSLGLSSYNEQFF. Here the CDR3 DNA reads TGCGCCAGCAGCTTGGGTCTTAGCTCCTACAATGAGCAGTTCTTC. The whole variable domain, filled in from reference TRBV5-1 and TRBJ2-1, reads KAGVTQTPRYLIKTRGQQVTLSCSPISGHRSVSWYQQTPGQGLQFLFEYFSETQRNKGNFPGRFSGRQFSNSRSEMNVSTLELGDSALYLCASSLGLSSYNEQFFGPGTRLTVL.

This clonotype was seen a few times. The V gene is TRBV2, the J gene TRBJ1-2, with a possible D match to TRBD1 (5 bases). CDR1 and CDR2 (germline): SNHLY, FYNNEI. The CDR3 consists of 13 residues. Trimming pared 5 bases from V and 2 bases from J, leaving 9 bases between. The CDR3 is CASSRDGNYGYTF. The CDR3 DNA reads as TGTGCCAGCAGTAGGGACGGGAACTATGGCTACACCTTC.

Many counts were recorded for this clonotype. The J gene is TRBJ2-1, the V gene TRBV6-2 or TRBV6-3; 10 nucleotides line up with TRBD2. V dropped 8 bases and J dropped 4; count of bases not matched to a gene: 5. The germline gives CDR1 MNHEY, CDR2 SVGEGT. This CDR3 contains 14 residues. The CDR3 spells CASSTSGEYNEQFF. CDR3 sequence (DNA): TGTGCCAGCTCAACTAGCGGGGAGTACAATGAGCAGTTCTTC.

This clonotype occurred a few times. The chain carries TRBV20-1 and TRBJ2-1, with 9 bases identical to TRBD2. The CDR3 runs 16 residues. Trimming at V came to 0 bases and at J to 3 bases, leaving 6 bases not matched to a gene. From germline, CDR1 is DFQATT and CDR2 SNEGSKA (reference sequence). Here the CDR3 reads CSARDAPSGDYNEQFF. The CDR3 DNA reads as TGCAGTGCTAGAGATGCGCCTAGCGGGGACTACAATGAGCAGTTCTTC.

This clonotype was observed at least ten times. This chain uses TRBV6-2 or TRBV6-3 with TRBJ1-2; a possible D gene is TRBD1 (6 bases). In germline, CDR1 is MNHEY, CDR2 SVGEGT. The CDR3 covers 16 residues. The V and J ends lost 9 bases and 4 bases respectively, with 24 bases between them. This CDR3 reads CASTNLRTVNLYGYTF. The CDR3 DNA follows: TGTGCCAGTACCAACCTCCGGACAGTGAACCTCTATGGCTACACCTTC.

This clonotype was seen only a few times. J is TRBJ1-6 and V is TRBV6-2 or TRBV6-3, with D tentatively TRBD1 (6 bases). The CDR3 runs to 14 residues. Germline V gene lookup returns CDR1 MNHEY and CDR2 SVGEGT. V gave up 4 bases and J gave up 7 bases, with 11 bases separating them. CDR3 nucleotide sequence: TGTGCCAGCAGTTTACAGGGAAGGAATTCACCCCTCCACTTT. Translating it yields CASSLQGRNSPLHF.

This clonotype has a count of ten or more. The chain is built from TRBV28 and TRBJ1-3, with 8 nucleotides matching TRBD1. The CDR3 contains 15 residues. The junction had 11 bases not matched to a gene; V was cut back by 11 bases and J by 2 bases. Germline lookup yields CDR1 MDHEN and CDR2 SYDVKM. Here the CDR3 DNA reads TGTGCCCGTCAGGGGGCGACGAGAACTGGAAACACCATATATTTT. Translation gives CARQGATRTGNTIYF.

The chain carries TRBV5-5 and TRBJ1-1, with a weak D call TRBD1 (6 bases). From germline, CDR1 is SGHKS and CDR2 YYEKEE (reference sequence). V was clipped by 4 bases and J by 1 base, with 14 bases between them. This CDR3 is built from 15 residues. CDR3: CASSITGYRNTEAFF. For the CDR3, the DNA is TGTGCCAGCAGCATAACAGGGTATCGGAACACTGAAGCTTTCTTT.

This clonotype has a count of ten or more. V and J are TRBV20-1 and TRBJ2-7; TRBD1 agrees at 9 bases. With V trimmed by 6 bases and J by 5 bases, 8 bases remained unmatched. The CDR3 covers 13 residues. Germline CDR1 and CDR2: DFQATT and SNEGSKA (reference sequence). The chain's CDR3 is CSATGTGFHEQYF. Written as DNA, the CDR3 is TGCAGTGCCACCGGGACAGGGTTCCACGAGCAGTACTTC.

This clonotype was detected many times. The chain employs TRBV19 and TRBJ2-1; D is uncertain. V was pared by 3 bases and J by 6 bases, with 12 bases between. The V gene's germline CDR1 is LNHDA and CDR2 SQIVND (reference sequence). The CDR3 spans 14 residues. In nucleotides, the CDR3 is TGTGCCAGTAGTATTGGGCCCGCATCCAATGAGCAGTTCTTC. As protein: CASSIGPASNEQFF.

Only a few counts were recorded for this clonotype. The chain links TRBV7-9 to TRBJ1-1; D uncertain. The CDR3 is 13 amino acids. CDR1 is SEHNR and CDR2 is FQNEAQ in the germline V gene (reference sequence). V dropped 5 bases and J dropped 8 bases, with 15 bases sitting between them. This CDR3 is CASSPPDGKEAFF. The CDR3 nucleotides read TGTGCCAGCAGCCCTCCGGACGGGAAAGAAGCTTTCTTT.

The rearrangement uses TRBV6-6 and TRBJ1-2, with unresolved D. Germline-derived CDR1 and CDR2 are MNHNY and SVGAGI (reference sequence). The CDR3 runs 12 residues. V was shortened by 3 bases and J by 10 bases, with 12 bases between the two germline ends. CDR3 in DNA: TGTGCCAGCAGTTATTCGCTCCAAGACTACACCTTC. This translates into CASSYSLQDYTF.

This clonotype has only a few counts. The chain has TRBV5-1 and TRBJ1-1; D perhaps matches TRBD1 (6 bases). Germline V gene lookup returns CDR1 SGHRS and CDR2 YFSETQ. V lost 0 bases to trimming and J lost 7 bases, with 13 bases between them. CDR3 length: 14 amino acids. The CDR3 bases are TGCGCCAGCAGCTTGGATAGGGGGGCCATTGAAGCTTTCTTT. It translates to CASSLDRGAIEAFF.

This clonotype was seen many times. CDR3 coding DNA: TGCAGCGCCGACCCCCACTCCTACAATGAGCAGTTCTTC. Amino acid sequence: CSADPHSYNEQFF. The chain recombines TRBV29-1 with TRBJ2-1; no clear D. The length of the CDR3 is 13 residues. Trimming shortened V by 7 bases and J by 0 bases, and 10 bases separated the two germline ends. The germline CDR1 and CDR2 sequences are SQVTM and ANQGSEA.